This T cell receptor beta chain was observed in a study of regulatory T cells in long-lasting Graves disease. Regarding the study as a whole: Sharing of public clonotypes was greater in persistent patients (under 3,000) than in new patients (approximately 940). Sampling was limited to peripheral blood rather than thyroid tissue. TRBV28, TRBJ1-2 and TRBJ2-5 were favored in persistent disease.

Time point here: persistent/refractory GD, antithyroid drugs over 5 years with positive TRAb. TCR sequences were obtained from RNA taken from PBMCs. American Thyroid Association guidelines defined how Graves' disease was diagnosed. This clonotype has at least ten counts. What it binds is not known. This CDR3 has 16 residues. Trimming pared 3 bases from V and 0 bases from J, leaving 14 bases between. iRepertoire HTBI primers and Arm-PCR of CDR3 regions built TCR beta libraries. TCRdb redid the calling of the multiplex PCR reads with MiXCR, one entry per CDR3 protein. The repertoire has roughly 500,000 distinct CDR3 sequences, 22% of them found once; the top ten carry roughly 13%.

The receptor's source is a female donor with Graves disease. The chain has TRBV12-3 or TRBV12-4 and TRBJ1-2; D unclear. The sample consisted of peripheral blood mononuclear cells (PBMCs), taken when the disease was refractory, from a patient treated with antithyroid drugs. The CDR3 DNA is TGTGCCAGCAGTTTCGGTCGGACGAAGGCTAACTATGGCTACACCTTC. It encodes CASSFGRTKANYGYTF.